This T cell receptor beta chain was sequenced during a study of T-cell reconstitution after alpha-beta-depleted transplantation in children. Unique molecular identifiers were incorporated into the prepared TCRbeta library. Each CDR3 protein is one row after TCRdb ran MiXCR on the PCR reads. The sample records a few hundred thousand distinct CDR3 sequences, about an eighth being singletons. The table lists this clonotype with many counts. V gave up 5 bases and J gave up 0 bases, with 14 bases separating them. The CDR3 extends over 15 amino acids. Germline-derived CDR1 and CDR2 are DFQATT and SNEGSKA (reference sequence).

The sequencing used PBMCs from the stem cell graft donor, collected from the stem cell graft. The V and J genes are TRBV20-1 and TRBJ2-1; perhaps TRBD1 as D (7 bases). The clonotype was recovered from a human donor who donated a stem cell graft to a child with combined immunodeficiency. The CDR3, as DNA: TGCAGTGCTTCAGGGGGGCAGGGCTCCTACAATGAGCAGTTCTTC. It encodes CSASGGQGSYNEQFF.